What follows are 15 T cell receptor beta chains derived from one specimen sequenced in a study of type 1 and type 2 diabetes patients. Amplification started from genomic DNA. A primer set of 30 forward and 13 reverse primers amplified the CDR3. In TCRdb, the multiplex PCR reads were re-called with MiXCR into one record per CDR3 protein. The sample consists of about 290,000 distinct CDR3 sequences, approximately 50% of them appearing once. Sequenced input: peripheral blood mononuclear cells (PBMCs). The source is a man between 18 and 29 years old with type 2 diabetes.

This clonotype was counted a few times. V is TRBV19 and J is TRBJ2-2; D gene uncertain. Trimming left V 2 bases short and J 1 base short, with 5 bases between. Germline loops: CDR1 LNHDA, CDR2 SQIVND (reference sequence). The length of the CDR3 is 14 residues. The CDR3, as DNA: TGTGCCAGTAGTATAAGCAGGAACACCGGGGAGCTGTTTTTT. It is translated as CASSISRNTGELFF.

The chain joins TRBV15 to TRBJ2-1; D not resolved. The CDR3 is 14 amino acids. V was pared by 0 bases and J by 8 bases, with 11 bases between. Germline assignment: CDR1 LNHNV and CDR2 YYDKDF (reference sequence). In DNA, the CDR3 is TGTGCCACCAGCAGAGAAGCCGACCAACATGAGCAGTTCTTC. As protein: CATSREADQHEQFF.

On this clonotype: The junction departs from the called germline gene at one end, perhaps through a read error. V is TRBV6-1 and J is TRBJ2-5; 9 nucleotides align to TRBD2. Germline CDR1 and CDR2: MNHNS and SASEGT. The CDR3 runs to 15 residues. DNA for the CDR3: TGTGCCAGCAGTGTCTTAGCGGGAGTCGACAATGAGCAGTCCTTC. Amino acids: CASSVLAGVDNEQSF.

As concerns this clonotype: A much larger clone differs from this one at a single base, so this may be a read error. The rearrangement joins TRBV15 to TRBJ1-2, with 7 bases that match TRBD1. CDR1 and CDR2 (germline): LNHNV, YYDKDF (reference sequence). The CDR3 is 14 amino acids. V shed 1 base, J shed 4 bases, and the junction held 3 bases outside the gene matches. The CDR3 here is CATSRGRDSYGYTF. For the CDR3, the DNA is TGTGCCACCAGCAGAGGCAGGGACAGCTATGGCTACACCTTC.

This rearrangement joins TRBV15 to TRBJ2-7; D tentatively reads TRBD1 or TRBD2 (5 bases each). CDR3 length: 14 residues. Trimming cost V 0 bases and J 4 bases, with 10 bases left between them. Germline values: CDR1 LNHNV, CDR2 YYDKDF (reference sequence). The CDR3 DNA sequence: TGTGCCACCAGCAGAGATAAGGGACCTTACGAGCAGTACTTC. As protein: CATSRDKGPYEQYF. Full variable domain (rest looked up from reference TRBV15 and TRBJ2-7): DAMVIQNPRYQVTQFGKPVTLSCSQTLNHNVMYWYQQKSSQAPKLLFHYYDKDFNNEADTPDNFQSRRPNTSFCFLDIRSPGLGDTAMYLCATSRDKGPYEQYFGPGTRLTVT.

This CDR3 reads CASSLFGGDRLGETQYF. As DNA, the CDR3 is TGCGCCAGCAGCCTATTTGGGGGGGACAGGCTCGGCGAGACCCAGTACTTC. J is TRBJ2-5 and V is TRBV5-1; possibly TRBD1 for D (8 bases). The CDR3 spans 17 residues. The V end lost 4 bases, the J end lost 5 bases, and 24 bases lay between the germline ends. CDR1 SGHRS and CDR2 YFSETQ come from the germline V gene.

The CDR3 coding sequence is TGTGCCAGCAGTCCCCTAAGGGTACGGAACTATGGCTACACCTTC. Protein: CASSPLRVRNYGYTF. The rearrangement joins TRBV27 to TRBJ1-2; the D is unclear. Trimming cost V 5 bases and J 2 bases, with 15 bases left between them. This CDR3 is built from 15 residues. Germline CDR1 is MNHEY and CDR2 is SMNVEV (reference sequence).

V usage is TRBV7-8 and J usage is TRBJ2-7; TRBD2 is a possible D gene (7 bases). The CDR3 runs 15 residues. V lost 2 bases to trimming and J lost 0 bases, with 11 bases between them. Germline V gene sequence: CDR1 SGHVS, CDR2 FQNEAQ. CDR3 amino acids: CASSLNGGHSYEQYF. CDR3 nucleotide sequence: TGTGCCAGCAGCTTAAACGGGGGGCACTCCTACGAGCAGTACTTC. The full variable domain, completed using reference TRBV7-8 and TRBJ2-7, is GAGVSQSPRYKVAKRGQDVALRCDPISGHVSLFWYQQALGQGPEFLTYFQNEAQLDKSGLPSDRFFAERPEGSVSTLKIQRTQQEDSAVYLCASSLNGGHSYEQYFGPGTRLTVT.

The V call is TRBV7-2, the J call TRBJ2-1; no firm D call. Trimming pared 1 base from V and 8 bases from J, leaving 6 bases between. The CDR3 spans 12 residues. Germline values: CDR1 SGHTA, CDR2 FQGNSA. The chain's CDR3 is CASSLDSHEQFF. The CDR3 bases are TGTGCCAGCAGCTTAGATTCACATGAGCAGTTCTTC.

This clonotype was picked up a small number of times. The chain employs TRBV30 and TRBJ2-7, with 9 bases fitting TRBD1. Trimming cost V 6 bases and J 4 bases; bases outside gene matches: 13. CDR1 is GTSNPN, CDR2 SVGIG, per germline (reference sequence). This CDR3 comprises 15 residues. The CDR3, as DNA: TGTGCCTGTCGCGAACCGGGACAGGGAAGGTACGAGCAGTACTTC. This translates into CACREPGQGRYEQYF.

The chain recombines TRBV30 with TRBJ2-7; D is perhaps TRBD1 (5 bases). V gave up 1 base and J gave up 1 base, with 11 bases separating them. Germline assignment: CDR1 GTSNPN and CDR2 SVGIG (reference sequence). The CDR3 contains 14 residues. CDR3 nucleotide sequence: TGTGCCTGGAGTGGGACAAGCACGTCCTACGAGCAGTACTTC. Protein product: CAWSGTSTSYEQYF.

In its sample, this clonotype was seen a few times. CDR3 coding DNA: TGTGCCTGGAATAGCGGGAGCCTCACCGGGGAGCTGTTTTTT. Protein sequence: CAWNSGSLTGELFF. The rearrangement links TRBV30 to TRBJ2-2; 9 nucleotides match TRBD2. Unmatched junction bases numbered 4, after V lost 4 bases and J lost 4 bases. The CDR3 extends over 14 amino acids. CDR1 GTSNPN and CDR2 SVGIG come from the germline V gene (reference sequence).

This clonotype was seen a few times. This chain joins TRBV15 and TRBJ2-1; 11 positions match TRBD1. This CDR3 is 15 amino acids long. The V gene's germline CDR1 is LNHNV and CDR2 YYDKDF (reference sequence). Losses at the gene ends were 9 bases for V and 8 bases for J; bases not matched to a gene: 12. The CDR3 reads CATKDRDRGNHEQFF. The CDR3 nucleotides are TGTGCCACGAAAGACCGGGACAGGGGGAACCATGAGCAGTTCTTC.

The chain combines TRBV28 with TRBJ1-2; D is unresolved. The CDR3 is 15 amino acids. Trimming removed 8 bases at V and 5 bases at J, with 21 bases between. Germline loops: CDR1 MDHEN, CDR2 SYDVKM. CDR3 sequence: CASSTSAQVVYGYTF. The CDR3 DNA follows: TGTGCCAGCTCGACCTCCGCCCAGGTGGTTTATGGCTACACCTTC.

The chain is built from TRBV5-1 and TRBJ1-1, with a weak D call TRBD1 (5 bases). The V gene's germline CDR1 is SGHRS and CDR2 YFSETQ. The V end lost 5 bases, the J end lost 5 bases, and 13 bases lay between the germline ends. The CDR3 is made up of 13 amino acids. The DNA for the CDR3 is TGCGCCAGCAGTGAACGGGGGGGAACTGAAGCTTTCTTT. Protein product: CASSERGGTEAFF.